This paragraph covers one T cell receptor (beta chain) sequence. The data originate from a study of spatial heterogeneity in lung cancer. Study-wide background: Each distinct TCR and UMI combination averaged more than ten appearances in raw reads.

Germline CDR1 and CDR2: KGHSH and LQKENI. After removal of 3 bases from V and 0 bases from J, the junction contained 7 bases not matched to a gene. The CDR3 consists of 17 residues. Time point: sample taken at primary tumor resection. Patients with untreated early-stage non-small cell lung cancer, numbering approximately 70, were the donors. Material for sequencing was whole RNA from tumor, nontumor lung or frozen PBMC, left unsorted. Individually, TCR cDNA molecules were each labelled with a unique molecular identifier. TCRdb reanalysed the 5' RACE reads using MiXCR and keeps one entry per CDR3 protein. The sample lists about 38,000 distinct CDR3 sequences, 6% to 8% occurring once.

The clonotype comes from a male donor with early-stage non-small cell lung cancer. Sequencing used PBMCs, obtained at surgery. The chain is built from TRBV18 and TRBJ1-4, with 7 bases that match TRBD1. The chain's CDR3 is CASSPMTGMATNEKLFF. CDR3 nucleotides: TGTGCCAGCTCACCCATGACAGGGATGGCAACTAATGAAAAACTGTTTTTT.